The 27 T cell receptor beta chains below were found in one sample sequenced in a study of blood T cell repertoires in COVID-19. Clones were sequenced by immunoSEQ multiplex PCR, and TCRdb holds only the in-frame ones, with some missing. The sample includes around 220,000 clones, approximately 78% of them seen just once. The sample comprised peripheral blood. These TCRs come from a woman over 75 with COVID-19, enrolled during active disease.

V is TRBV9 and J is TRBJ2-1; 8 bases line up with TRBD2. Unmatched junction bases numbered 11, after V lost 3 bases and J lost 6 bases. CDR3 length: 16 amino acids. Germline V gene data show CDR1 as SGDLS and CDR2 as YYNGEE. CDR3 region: CASSAGAGTSSNEQFF. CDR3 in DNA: TGTGCCAGCAGCGCCGGGGCCGGGACTAGTTCCAATGAGCAGTTCTTC. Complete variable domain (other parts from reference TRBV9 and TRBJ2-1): DSGVTQTPKHLITATGQRVTLRCSPRSGDLSVYWYQQSLDQGLQFLIQYYNGEERAKGNILERFSAQQFPDLHSELNLSSLELGDSALYFCASSAGAGTSSNEQFFGPGTRLTVL.

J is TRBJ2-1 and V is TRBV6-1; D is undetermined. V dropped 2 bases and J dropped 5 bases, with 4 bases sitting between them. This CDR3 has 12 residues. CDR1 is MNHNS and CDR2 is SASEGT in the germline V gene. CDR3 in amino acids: CASSERDNEQFF. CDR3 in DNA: TGTGCCAGCAGTGAAAGAGACAATGAGCAGTTCTTC.

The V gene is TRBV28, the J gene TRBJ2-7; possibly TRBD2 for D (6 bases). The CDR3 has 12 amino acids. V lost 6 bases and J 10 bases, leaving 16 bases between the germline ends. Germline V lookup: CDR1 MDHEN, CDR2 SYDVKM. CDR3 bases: TGTGCCAGCAGGGAAGACGAGACTAGACAGTACTTC. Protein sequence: CASREDETRQYF.

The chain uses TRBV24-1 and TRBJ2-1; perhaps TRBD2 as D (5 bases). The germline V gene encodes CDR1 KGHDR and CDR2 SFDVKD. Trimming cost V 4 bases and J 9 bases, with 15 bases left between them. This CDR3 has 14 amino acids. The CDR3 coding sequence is TGTGCCACCAGTGACTCCGGGATCGGGGTTGAGCAGTTCTTC. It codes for CATSDSGIGVEQFF.

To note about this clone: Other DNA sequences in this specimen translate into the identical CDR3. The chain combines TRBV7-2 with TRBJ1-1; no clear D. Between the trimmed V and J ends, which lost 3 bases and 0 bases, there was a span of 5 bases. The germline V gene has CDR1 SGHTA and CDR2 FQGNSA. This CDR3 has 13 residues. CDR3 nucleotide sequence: TGTGCCAGCAGCTTCTCAGTGAACACTGAAGCTTTCTTT. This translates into CASSFSVNTEAFF.

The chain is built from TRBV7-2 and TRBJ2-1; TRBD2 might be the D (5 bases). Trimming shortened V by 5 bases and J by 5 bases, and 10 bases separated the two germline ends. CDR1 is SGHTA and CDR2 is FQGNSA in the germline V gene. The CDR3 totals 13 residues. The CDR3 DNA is TGTGCCAGCAGCCCGGACTGGAACAATGAGCAGTTCTTC. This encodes CASSPDWNNEQFF.

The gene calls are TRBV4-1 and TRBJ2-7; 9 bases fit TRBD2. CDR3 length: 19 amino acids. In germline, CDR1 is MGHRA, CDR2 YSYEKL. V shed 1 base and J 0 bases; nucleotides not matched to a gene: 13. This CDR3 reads CASSQVGGRKREASYEQYF. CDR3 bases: TGCGCCAGCAGCCAAGTAGGGGGGAGGAAGCGGGAGGCCTCCTACGAGCAGTACTTC.

The CDR3 coding sequence is TGTGCCAGCAGCCCAACAGGGGGTGGAGCGTACGAGCAGTACTTC. Protein product: CASSPTGGGAYEQYF. The rearrangement uses TRBV14 and TRBJ2-7, with 8 bases matching TRBD1. Germline V gives CDR1 SGHDN, CDR2 FVKESK. The CDR3 runs to 15 residues. Germline trimming cut 4 bases from V and 4 bases from J; bases unmatched to any gene: 9.

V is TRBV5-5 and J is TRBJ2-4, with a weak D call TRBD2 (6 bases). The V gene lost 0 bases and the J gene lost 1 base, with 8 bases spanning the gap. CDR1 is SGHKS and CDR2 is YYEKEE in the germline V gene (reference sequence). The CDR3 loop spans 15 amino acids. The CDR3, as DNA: TGTGCCAGCAGCTTGGAGGGGACTGCCAAAAACATTCAGTACTTC. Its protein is CASSLEGTAKNIQYF.

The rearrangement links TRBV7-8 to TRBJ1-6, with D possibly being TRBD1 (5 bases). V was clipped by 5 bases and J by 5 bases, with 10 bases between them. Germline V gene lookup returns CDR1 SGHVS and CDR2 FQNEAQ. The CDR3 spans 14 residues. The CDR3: CASSPGRDNSPLHF. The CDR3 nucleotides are TGTGCCAGCAGCCCGGGCAGGGATAATTCACCCCTCCACTTT.

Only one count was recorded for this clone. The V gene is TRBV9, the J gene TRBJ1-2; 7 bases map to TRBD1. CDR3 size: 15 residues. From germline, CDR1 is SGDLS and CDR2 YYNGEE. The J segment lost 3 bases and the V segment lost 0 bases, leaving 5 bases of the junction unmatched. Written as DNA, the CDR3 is TGTGCCAGCAGCGTAGCTCAAGGGGGCGACTATGGCTACACCTTC. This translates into CASSVAQGGDYGYTF.

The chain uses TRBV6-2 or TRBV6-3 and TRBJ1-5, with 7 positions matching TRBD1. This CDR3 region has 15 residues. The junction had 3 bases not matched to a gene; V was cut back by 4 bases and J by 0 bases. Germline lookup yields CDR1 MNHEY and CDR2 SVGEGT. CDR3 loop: CASSSQGISNQPQHF. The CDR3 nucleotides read TGTGCCAGCAGTTCACAGGGGATTAGCAATCAGCCCCAGCATTTT.

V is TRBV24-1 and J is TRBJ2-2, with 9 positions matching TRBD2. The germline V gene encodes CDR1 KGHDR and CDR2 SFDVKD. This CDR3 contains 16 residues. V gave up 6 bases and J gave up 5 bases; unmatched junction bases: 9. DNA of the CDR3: TGTGCCACCAGTCCATGGGCGGGAGGGAGAACCGGGGAGCTGTTTTTT. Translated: CATSPWAGGRTGELFF.

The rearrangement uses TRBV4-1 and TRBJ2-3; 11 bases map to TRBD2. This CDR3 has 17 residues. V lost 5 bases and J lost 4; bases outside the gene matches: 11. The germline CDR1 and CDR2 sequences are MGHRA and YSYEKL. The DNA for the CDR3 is TGCGCCAGCAGCTCCCGGGGTAGCGGGGGGGTCTCAGATACGCAGTATTTT. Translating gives CASSSRGSGGVSDTQYF.

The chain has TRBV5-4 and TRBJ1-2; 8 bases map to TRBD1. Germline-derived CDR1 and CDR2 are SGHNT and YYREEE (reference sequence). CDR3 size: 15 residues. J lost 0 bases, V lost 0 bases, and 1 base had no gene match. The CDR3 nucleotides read TGTGCCAGCAGCTTGGAGGGACAGGCTAACTATGGCTACACCTTC. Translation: CASSLEGQANYGYTF.

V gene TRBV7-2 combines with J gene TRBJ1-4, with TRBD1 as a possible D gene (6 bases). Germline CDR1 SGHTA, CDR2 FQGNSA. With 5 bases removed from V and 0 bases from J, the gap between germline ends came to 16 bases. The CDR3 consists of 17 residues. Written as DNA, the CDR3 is TGTGCCAGCAGCCTTCAGGGGTCGGGCGCAACTAATGAAAAACTGTTTTTT. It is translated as CASSLQGSGATNEKLFF. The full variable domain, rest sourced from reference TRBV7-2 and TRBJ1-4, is GAGVSQSPSNKVTEKGKDVELRCDPISGHTALYWYRQSLGQGLEFLIYFQGNSAPDKSGLPSDRFSAERTGGSVSTLTIQRTQQEDSAVYLCASSLQGSGATNEKLFFGSGTQLSVL.

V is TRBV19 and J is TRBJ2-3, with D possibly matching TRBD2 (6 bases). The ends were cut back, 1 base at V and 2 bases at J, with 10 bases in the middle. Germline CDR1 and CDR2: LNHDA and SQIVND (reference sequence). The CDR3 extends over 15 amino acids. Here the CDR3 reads CASSIGGGATDTQYF. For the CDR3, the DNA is TGTGCCAGTAGTATAGGGGGCGGGGCCACAGATACGCAGTATTTT.

CDR3 loop: CASSDTTTRSIQYF. CDR3 sequence (DNA): TGTGCCAGCAGCGATACTACCACAAGGAGCATTCAGTACTTC. The chain uses TRBV2 and TRBJ2-4; no clear D. The CDR3 has 14 residues. CDR1 SNHLY and CDR2 FYNNEI come from the germline V gene. Trimming cost V 6 bases and J 9 bases, with 18 bases left between them.

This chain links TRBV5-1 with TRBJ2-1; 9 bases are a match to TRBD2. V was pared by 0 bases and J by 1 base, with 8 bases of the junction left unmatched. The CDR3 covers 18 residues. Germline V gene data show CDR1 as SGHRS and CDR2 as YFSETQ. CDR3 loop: CASSLGLAGLPSYNEQFF. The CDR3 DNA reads TGCGCCAGCAGCTTGGGGCTAGCGGGGCTACCTTCCTACAATGAGCAGTTCTTC.

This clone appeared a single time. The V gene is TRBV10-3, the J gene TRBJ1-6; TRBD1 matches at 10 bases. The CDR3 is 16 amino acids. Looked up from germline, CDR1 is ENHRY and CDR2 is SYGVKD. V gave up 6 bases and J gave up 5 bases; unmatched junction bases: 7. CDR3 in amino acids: CAIRRQGATDNSPLHF. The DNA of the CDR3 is TGTGCCATCAGAAGACAGGGGGCTACCGATAATTCACCCCTCCACTTT.

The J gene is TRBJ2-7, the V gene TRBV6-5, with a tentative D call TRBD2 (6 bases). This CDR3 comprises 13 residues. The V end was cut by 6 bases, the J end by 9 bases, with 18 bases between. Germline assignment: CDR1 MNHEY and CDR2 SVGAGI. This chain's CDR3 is CASRLPGLQTQYF. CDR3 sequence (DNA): TGTGCCAGCAGGCTTCCGGGACTCCAAACGCAGTACTTC.

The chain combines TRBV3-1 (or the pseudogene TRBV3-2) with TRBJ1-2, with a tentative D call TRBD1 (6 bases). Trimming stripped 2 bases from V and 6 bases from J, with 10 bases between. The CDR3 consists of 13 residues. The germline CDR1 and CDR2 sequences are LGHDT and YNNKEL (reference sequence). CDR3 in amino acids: CASSQRAGDGYTF. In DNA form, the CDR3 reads TGTGCCAGCAGCCAACGGGCAGGGGATGGCTACACCTTC.

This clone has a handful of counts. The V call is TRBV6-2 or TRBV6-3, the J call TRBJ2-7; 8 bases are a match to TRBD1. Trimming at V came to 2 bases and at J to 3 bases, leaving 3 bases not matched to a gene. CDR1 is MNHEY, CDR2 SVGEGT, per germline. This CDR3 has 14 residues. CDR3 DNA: TGTGCCAGCAGTTACGTCACAGGGGGCTACGAGCAGTACTTC. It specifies CASSYVTGGYEQYF.

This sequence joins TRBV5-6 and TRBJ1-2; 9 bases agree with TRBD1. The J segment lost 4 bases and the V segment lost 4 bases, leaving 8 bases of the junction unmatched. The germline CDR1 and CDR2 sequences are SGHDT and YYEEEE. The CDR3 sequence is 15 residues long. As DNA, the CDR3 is TGTGCCAGCAGCGCGACAACAGGGGGCGCCTATGGCTACACCTTC. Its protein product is CASSATTGGAYGYTF.

CDR3: CASKRDNPEGYTF. The CDR3 region has the DNA TGTGCCAGCAAACGGGACAACCCTGAAGGCTACACCTTC. The chain links TRBV2 to TRBJ1-2; D perhaps matches TRBD1 (6 bases). The germline gives CDR1 SNHLY, CDR2 FYNNEI. This CDR3 region has 13 residues. V gave up 7 bases and J gave up 8 bases, with 17 bases separating them.

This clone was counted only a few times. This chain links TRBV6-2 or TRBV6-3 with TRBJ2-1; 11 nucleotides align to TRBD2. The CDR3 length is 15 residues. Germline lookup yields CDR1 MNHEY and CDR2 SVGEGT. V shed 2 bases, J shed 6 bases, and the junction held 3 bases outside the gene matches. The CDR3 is CASSYQGLAVNEQFF. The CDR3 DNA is TGTGCCAGCAGTTACCAGGGACTAGCGGTCAATGAGCAGTTCTTC.

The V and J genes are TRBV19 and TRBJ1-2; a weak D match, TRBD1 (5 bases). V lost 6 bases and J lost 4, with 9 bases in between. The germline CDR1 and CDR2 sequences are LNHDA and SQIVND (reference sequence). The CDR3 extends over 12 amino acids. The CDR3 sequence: CASRSGTYGYTF. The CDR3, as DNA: TGTGCCAGTAGAAGCGGGACCTATGGCTACACCTTC.